The text below deals with one TCR beta chain. This clonotype was picked up a small number of times. The clone's antigen remains unknown. No much larger clonotype is one base removed from it; base qualities were not supplied. The data were taken from a study of T-cell reconstitution after alpha-beta-depleted transplantation in children (dated by TCRdb to the mid-2010s). Background on the whole study: T-cell immune reconstitution after TCRalphabeta/CD19-depleted allogeneic hematopoietic cell transplantation in children was quantitatively tracked in the study by means of TCR repertoire profiling. On the study overall, not on this receptor specifically: Hyperexpanded clone frequencies declined over subsequent months; after one year, T-cell counts and TCRbeta diversity were mostly attributed to newly produced T cells. In some patients, high TCRbeta diversity at day 60 was attributed to recipient T cells and intrathymic progenitors that had survived conditioning. About two months after transplant, the apparently early recovery of alphabetaT-cell counts reportedly depended on just several hundred clones that had expanded rapidly and came from non-depleted graft cells.

The protocol used for the library was PCR. The run used an Illumina HiSeq 2500. Molecular barcoding was employed in the preparation of TCR libraries, with unique molecular identifiers being used to normalize TCRbeta repertoire quantification. TCRdb cleaned the public reads at Q25 with fastp, built clones with MiXCR and kept in-frame beta chains. CDR3 protein duplicates are merged, each entry listing the most common genes and DNA. The sample records roughly 74,000 distinct CDR3 sequences, around a sixth of which are singletons. About half of the sample goes to the ten largest clones. Reading the label with the study, this specimen's treatment or condition is: allogeneic hematopoietic cell transplantation with graft depleted of TCRalphabeta T cells and CD19 B cells. Transplant recipients were children who received TCRalphabeta/CD19-depleted allogeneic hematopoietic cell grafts. The CDR3, from cysteine to phenylalanine, totals 16 residues. The entry retains the CDR3 DNA only, 48 bases that are in frame from base 1. CDR1 and CDR2, per the germline V gene, are SGHRS and YFSETQ. Compared with germline, V lacks 3 bases and J lacks 6 bases; bases without a gene match: 6.

Sequencing used PBMCs, mostly from graft donor cells, obtained 360 days after TCRalphabeta/CD19-depleted stem cell transplant. This TCR was sampled from a male patient between 2 and 10 years old who had a stem cell transplant for acute lymphoblastic leukemia, so the T cells may come from the graft donor. The chain employs TRBV5-1 and TRBJ2-2; 12 central nucleotides agree with TRBD2. The CDR3 reads CASSYRLAGEAGELFF. The nucleotide sequence is TGCGCCAGCAGCTATCGACTAGCGGGAGAGGCCGGGGAGCTGTTTTTT. Extended through the reference TRBV5-1 and TRBJ2-2 proteins, this CDR3 yields the full variable domain: KAGVTQTPRYLIKTRGQQVTLSCSPISGHRSVSWYQQTPGQGLQFLFEYFSETQRNKGNFPGRFSGRQFSNSRSEMNVSTLELGDSALYLCASSYRLAGEAGELFFGEGSRLTVL.